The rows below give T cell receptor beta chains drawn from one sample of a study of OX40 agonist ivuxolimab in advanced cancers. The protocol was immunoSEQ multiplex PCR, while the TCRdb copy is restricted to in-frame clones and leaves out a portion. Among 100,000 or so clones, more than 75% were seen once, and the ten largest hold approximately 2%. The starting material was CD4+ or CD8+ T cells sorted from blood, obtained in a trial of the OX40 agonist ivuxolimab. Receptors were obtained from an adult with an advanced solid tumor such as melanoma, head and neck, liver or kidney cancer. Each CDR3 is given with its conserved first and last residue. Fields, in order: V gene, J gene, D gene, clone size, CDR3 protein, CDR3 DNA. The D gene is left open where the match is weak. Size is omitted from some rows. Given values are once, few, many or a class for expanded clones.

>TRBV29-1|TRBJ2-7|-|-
CSVGGVYEQYF
TGCAGCGTTGGCGGGGTCTACGAGCAGTACTTC
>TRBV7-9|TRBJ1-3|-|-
CASRNNTSGNTIYF
TGTGCCAGCAGAAATAACACCTCTGGAAACACCATATATTTT
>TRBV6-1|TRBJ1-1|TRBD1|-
CASNVVGQGGTEAFF
TGTGCCAGCAACGTAGTGGGACAGGGAGGGACTGAAGCTTTCTTT
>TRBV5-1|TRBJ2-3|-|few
CASSWTGTADTQYF
TGCGCCAGCAGCTGGACCGGGACTGCAGATACGCAGTATTTT
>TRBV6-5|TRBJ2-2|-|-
CASSDTGSGELFF
TGTGCCAGCAGTGACACAGGGTCCGGGGAGCTGTTTTTT
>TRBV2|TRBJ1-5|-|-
CASSDWQGIGQPQHF
TGTGCCAGCAGTGACTGGCAGGGGATAGGTCAGCCCCAGCATTTT
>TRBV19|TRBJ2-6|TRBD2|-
CASTTGLAGFSGANVLTF
TGTGCCAGTACCACCGGACTAGCGGGATTCTCTGGGGCCAACGTCCTGACTTTC
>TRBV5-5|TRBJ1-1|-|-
CASSLADGQGTFF
TGTGCCAGCAGCTTGGCAGATGGGCAGGGAACTTTCTTT
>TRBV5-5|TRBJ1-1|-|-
CASSLDGSGNTEAFF
TGTGCCAGCAGCTTGGACGGGTCAGGGAACACTGAAGCTTTCTTT
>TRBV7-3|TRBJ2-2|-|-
CASSHGVTGELFF
TGTGCCAGCAGCCATGGAGTCACCGGGGAGCTGTTTTTT
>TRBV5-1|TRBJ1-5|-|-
CASSLDGAQPQHF
TGCGCCAGCAGCTTGGACGGGGCTCAGCCCCAGCATTTT
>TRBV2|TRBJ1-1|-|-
CAIGRQNTEAFF
TGTGCCATCGGGAGACAGAACACTGAAGCTTTCTTT
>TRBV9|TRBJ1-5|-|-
CASSVDGQVGQPQHF
TGTGCCAGCAGCGTAGATGGGCAGGTCGGACAGCCCCAGCATTTT
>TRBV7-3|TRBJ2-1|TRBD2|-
CASSLVPSGGRNEQFF
TGTGCCAGCAGCTTAGTGCCTAGCGGGGGGCGGAATGAGCAGTTCTTC
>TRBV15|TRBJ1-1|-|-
CATSRDGSGTGLAFF
TGTGCCACCAGCAGAGATGGTTCCGGGACTGGGTTAGCTTTCTTT
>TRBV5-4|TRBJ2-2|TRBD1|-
CASSSPGQGALGGELFF
TGTGCCAGCAGCTCGCCGGGACAGGGGGCTTTGGGCGGGGAGCTGTTTTTT
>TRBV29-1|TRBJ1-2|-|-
CSVEVSAYGYTF
TGCAGCGTTGAGGTGTCGGCCTATGGCTACACCTTC
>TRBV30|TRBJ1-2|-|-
CAWSVIRENYGYTF
TGTGCCTGGAGTGTAATCAGGGAAAACTATGGCTACACCTTC
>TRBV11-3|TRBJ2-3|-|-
CASSLTGSTDTQYF
TGTGCCAGCAGCTTAACGGGAAGCACAGATACGCAGTATTTT
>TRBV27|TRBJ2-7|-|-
CASSLGQHRTYEQYF
TGTGCCAGCAGTTTAGGGCAGCACCGAACCTACGAGCAGTACTTC
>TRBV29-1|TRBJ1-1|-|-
CSVEAWAGPNTEAFF
TGCAGCGTTGAAGCTTGGGCAGGGCCGAACACTGAAGCTTTCTTT
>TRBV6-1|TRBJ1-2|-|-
CASSEYSSADYGYTF
TGTGCCAGCAGTGAATACTCGAGCGCGGACTATGGCTACACCTTC
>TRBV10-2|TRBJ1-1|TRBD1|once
CASTKDRDTEAFF
TGCGCCAGCACTAAGGACAGGGACACTGAAGCTTTCTTT
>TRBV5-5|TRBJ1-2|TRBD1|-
CASSLGQGGGYTF
TGTGCCAGCAGCTTGGGACAGGGAGGGGGCTACACCTTC
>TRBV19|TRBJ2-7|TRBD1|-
CASGGTGHSYEQYF
TGTGCCAGCGGCGGGACAGGTCACTCCTACGAGCAGTACTTC